What follows describes a single T cell receptor (beta chain). This sample is part of a study of spatial heterogeneity in lung cancer. A distinct unique molecular identifier was carried by each TCR cDNA molecule. TCRdb independently ran MiXCR on the 5' RACE reads; one entry per CDR3 protein. The sample lists 65,000 to 85,000 distinct CDR3 sequences, approximately 21% occurring once. Time point in this sample: sample taken at primary tumor resection. Whole RNA, isolated from tumor, nontumor lung or frozen PBMC, was sequenced without prior sorting. There were 72 donors, all of them untreated patients with early-stage non-small cell lung cancer. Per the germline V gene, CDR1 is LGHDT and CDR2 is YNNKEL (reference sequence). Trimming removed 0 bases at V and 7 bases at J, with 16 bases between. CDR3 length: 16 residues.

This sequence joins TRBV3-1 and TRBJ2-1; TRBD2 is a possible D gene (6 bases). The source material was PBMCs, sampled at surgery. This receptor was taken from a male donor with early-stage non-small cell lung cancer. The CDR3: CASSQDQGGVWNEQFF. The CDR3 DNA reads TGTGCCAGCAGCCAAGATCAGGGCGGGGTTTGGAATGAGCAGTTCTTC.